The sequence of this T cell receptor beta chain was determined in a study of molecular identifiers for immune sequencing clone quantification. MiXCR, applied by TCRdb to the PCR reads, yields one record per CDR3 protein. The data hold about 640,000 distinct CDR3 sequences, with approximately 20% observed a single time. There are 16 residues in the CDR3. Germline V lookup: CDR1 KGHSH, CDR2 LQKENI. With V trimmed by 3 bases and J by 3 bases, 5 bases remained unmatched. This clonotype was detected a few times. The chain recombines TRBV18 with TRBJ2-1; 10 nucleotides align to TRBD2. The TCR comes from a human donor in good health. Some libraries in this study had Jurkat cell RNA spiked in. Sequencing input: naive CD8+ T cells from blood, with Jurkat cell RNA spiked in. Indicated subset: FACS-sorted CD8+CD4-CCR7+CD45RA+ naive T cells. CDR3 sequence: CASSPPSGSGYNEQFF. In DNA form, the CDR3 reads TGTGCCAGCTCACCCCCTAGCGGGAGTGGCTACAATGAGCAGTTCTTC.